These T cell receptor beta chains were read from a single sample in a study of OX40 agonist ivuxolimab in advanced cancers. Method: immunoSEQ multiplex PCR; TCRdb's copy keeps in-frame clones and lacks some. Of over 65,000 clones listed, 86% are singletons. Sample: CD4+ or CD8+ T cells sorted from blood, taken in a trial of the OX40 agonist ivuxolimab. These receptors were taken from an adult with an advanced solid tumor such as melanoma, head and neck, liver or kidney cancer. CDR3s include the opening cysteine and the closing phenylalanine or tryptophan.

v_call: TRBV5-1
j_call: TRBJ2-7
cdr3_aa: CASEEGFYRDRGYEQYF

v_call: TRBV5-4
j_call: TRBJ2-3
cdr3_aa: CASSRNRVTDTQYF

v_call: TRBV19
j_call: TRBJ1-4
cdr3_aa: CARRGDFSTNEKLFF

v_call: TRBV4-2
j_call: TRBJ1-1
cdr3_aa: CASARTGREAFF

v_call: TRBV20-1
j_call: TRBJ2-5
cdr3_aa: CSAKGETQYF

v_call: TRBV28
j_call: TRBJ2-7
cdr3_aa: CASSFRDPGSYEQYF

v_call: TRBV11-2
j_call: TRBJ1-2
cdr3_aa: CASSLETGGYGYTF

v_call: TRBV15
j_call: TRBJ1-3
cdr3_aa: CATSRGLGGSGNTIYF

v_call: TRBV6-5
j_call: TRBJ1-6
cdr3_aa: CASSYEGVGVGSPLHF

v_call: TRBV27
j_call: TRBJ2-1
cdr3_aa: CASSLIGEGEQFF

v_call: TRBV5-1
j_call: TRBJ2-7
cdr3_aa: CASSLGPGLVQYF

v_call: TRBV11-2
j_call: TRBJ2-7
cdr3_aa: CASSSPGAGEFYEQYF

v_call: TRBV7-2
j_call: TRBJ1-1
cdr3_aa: CASSVNTGLGTEAFF

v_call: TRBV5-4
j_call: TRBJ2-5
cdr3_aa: CASSLGPETQYF

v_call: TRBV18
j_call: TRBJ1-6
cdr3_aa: CASSLQGPNSPLHF

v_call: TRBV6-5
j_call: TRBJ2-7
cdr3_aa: CASRLAGAIYEQYF

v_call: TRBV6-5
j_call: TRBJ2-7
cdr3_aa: CASRRLAGWYEQYF

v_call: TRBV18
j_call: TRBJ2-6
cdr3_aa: CASSSQGAGANVLTF

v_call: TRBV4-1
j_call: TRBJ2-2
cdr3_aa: CASSPMGGAGGELFF

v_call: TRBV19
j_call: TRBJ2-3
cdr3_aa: CASSGGRGADTQYF

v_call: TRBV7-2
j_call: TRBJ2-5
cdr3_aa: CASSLEQSGTYEETQYF

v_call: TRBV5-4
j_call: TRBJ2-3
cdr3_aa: CASSLQVFTDTQYF

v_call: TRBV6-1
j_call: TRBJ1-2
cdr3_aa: CASWTGNGYTF

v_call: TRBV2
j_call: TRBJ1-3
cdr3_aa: CASSPTGGAGNTIYF

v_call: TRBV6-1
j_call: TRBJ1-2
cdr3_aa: CASSEFRGNYGYTF

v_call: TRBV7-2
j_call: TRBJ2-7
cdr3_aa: CASSSTSEQYF

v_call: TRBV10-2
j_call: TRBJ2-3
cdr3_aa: CASSESLGDTQYF

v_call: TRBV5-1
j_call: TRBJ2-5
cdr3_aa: CASSLSGGTQETQYF

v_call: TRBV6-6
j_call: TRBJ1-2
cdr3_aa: CASSQKTVYGYTF

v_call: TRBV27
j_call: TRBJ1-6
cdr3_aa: CASSLGTGGDSPLHF

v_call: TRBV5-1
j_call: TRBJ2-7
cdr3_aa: CASSRSSSGTYEQYF

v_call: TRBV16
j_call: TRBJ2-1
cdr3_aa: CASSQYREGEQFF

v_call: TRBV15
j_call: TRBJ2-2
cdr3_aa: CAAGDPHTGELFF

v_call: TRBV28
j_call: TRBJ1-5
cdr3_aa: CASSGAPGQGANQPQHF

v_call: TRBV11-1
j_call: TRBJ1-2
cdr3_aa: CASSLVGEAGYTF

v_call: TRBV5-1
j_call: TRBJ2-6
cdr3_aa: CASSRADDVLTF

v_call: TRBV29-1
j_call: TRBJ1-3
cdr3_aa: CSARLGNTIYF

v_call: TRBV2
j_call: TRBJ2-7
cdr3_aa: CAGMGLAAHEQYF

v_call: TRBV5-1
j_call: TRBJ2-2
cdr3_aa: CASRDRTFGAGELFF

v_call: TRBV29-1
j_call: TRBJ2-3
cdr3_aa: CSVQDRGITDTQYF